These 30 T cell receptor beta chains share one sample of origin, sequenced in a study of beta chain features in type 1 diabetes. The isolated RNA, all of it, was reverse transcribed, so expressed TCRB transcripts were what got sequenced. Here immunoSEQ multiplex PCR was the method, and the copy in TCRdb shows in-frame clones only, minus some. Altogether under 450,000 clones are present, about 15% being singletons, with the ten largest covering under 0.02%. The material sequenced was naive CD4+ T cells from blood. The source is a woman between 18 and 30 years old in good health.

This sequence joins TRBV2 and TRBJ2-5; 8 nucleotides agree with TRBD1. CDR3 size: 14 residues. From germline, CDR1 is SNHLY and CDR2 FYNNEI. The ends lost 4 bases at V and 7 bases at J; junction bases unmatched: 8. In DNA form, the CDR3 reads TGTGCCAGCAGTGCGGACAGGGCCGCAGGGACCCAGTACTTC. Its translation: CASSADRAAGTQYF. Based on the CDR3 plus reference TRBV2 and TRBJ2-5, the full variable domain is EPEVTQTPSHQVTQMGQEVILRCVPISNHLYFYWYRQILGQKVEFLVSFYNNEISEKSEIFDDQFSVERPDGSNFTLKIRSTKLEDSAMYFCASSADRAAGTQYFGPGTRLLVL.

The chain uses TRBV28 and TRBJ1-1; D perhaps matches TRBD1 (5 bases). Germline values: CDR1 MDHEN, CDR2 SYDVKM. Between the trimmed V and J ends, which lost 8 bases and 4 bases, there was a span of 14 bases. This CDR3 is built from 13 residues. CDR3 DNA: TGTGCCAGCTGGGGACTGCCGGCCACTGAAGCTTTCTTT. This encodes CASWGLPATEAFF.

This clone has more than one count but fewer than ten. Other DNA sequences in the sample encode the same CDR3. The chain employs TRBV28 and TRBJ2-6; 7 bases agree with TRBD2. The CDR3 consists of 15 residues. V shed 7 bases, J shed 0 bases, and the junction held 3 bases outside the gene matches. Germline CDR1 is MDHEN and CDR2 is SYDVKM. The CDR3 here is CASTPGGSGANVLTF. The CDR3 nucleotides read TGTGCCAGCACCCCGGGGGGCTCTGGGGCCAACGTCCTGACTTTC.

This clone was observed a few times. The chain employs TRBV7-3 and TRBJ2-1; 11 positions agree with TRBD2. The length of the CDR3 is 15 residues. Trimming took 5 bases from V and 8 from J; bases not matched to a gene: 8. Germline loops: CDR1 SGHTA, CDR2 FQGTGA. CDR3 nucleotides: TGTGCCAGCAGCCTAAGACTAGCGGGATTGGATGAGCAGTTCTTC. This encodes CASSLRLAGLDEQFF.

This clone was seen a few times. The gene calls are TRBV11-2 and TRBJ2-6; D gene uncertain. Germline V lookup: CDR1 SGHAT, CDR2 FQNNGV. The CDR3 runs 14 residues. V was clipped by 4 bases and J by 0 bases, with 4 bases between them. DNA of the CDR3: TGTGCCAGCAGCTCGTCCTCTGGGGCCAACGTCCTGACTTTC. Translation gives CASSSSSGANVLTF.

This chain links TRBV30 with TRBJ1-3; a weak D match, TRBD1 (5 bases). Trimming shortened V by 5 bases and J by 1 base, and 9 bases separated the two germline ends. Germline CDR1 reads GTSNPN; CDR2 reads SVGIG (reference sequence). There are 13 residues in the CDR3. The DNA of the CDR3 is TGTGCCTGGGCAGGGCAATCTGGAAACACCATATATTTT. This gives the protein CAWAGQSGNTIYF.

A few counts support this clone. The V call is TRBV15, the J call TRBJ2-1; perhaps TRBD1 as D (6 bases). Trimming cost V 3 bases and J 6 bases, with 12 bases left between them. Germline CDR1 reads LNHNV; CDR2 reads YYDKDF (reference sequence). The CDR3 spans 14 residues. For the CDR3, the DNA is TGTGCCACCAGCAGGCACTACAGGGTCAATGAGCAGTTCTTC. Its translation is CATSRHYRVNEQFF. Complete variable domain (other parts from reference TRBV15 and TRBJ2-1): DAMVIQNPRYQVTQFGKPVTLSCSQTLNHNVMYWYQQKSSQAPKLLFHYYDKDFNNEADTPDNFQSRRPNTSFCFLDIRSPGLGDTAMYLCATSRHYRVNEQFFGPGTRLTVL.

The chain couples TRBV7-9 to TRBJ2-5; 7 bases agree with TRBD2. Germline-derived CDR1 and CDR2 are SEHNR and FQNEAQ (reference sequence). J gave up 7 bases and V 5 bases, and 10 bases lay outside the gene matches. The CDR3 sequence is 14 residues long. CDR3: CASSTSAGEGTQYF. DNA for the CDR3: TGTGCCAGCAGCACCTCGGCGGGAGAGGGGACCCAGTACTTC.

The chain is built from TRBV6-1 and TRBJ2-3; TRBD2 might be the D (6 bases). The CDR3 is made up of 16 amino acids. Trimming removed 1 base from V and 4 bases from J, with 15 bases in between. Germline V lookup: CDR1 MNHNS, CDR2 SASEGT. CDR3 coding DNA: TGTGCCAGCAGTGAAGTGTACGGGAGTTTCGCAGATACGCAGTATTTT. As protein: CASSEVYGSFADTQYF.

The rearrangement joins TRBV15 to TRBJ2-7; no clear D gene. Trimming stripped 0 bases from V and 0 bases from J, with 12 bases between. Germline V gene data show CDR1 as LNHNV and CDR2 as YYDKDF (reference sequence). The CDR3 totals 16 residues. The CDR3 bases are TGTGCCACCAGCAGAGATAGTGCAGGCTACTCCTACGAGCAGTACTTC. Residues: CATSRDSAGYSYEQYF.

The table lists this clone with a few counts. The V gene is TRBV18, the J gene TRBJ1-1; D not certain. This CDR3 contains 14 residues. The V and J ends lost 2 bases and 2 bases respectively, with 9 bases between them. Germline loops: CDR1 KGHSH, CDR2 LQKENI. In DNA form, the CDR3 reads TGTGCCAGCTCACCAGAGGAAGGTAACACTGAAGCTTTCTTT. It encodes CASSPEEGNTEAFF. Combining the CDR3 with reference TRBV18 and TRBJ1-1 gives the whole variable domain NAGVMQNPRHLVRRRGQEARLRCSPMKGHSHVYWYRQLPEEGLKFMVYLQKENIIDESGMPKERFSAEFPKEGPSILRIQQVVRGDSAAYFCASSPEEGNTEAFFGQGTRLTVV.

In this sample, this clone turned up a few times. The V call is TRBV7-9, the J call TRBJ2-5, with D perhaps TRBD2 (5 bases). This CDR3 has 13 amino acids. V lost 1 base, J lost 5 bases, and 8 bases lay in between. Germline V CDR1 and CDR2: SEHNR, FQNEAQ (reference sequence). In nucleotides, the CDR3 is TGTGCCAGCAGCTTAGGATTAGCGGAGACCCAGTACTTC. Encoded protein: CASSLGLAETQYF.

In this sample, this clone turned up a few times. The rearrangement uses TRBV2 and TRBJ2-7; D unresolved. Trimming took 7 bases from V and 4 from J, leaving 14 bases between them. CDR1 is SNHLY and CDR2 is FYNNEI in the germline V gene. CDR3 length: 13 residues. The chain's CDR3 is CASNPALYYEQYF. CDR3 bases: TGTGCCAGCAACCCGGCACTATATTACGAGCAGTACTTC.

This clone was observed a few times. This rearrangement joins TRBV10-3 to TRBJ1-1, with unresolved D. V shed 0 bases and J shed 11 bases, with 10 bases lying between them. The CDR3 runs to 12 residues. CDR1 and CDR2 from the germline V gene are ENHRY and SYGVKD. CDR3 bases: TGTGCCATCAGTGAGTCGACGAGAGGCGCTTTCTTT. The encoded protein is CAISESTRGAFF.

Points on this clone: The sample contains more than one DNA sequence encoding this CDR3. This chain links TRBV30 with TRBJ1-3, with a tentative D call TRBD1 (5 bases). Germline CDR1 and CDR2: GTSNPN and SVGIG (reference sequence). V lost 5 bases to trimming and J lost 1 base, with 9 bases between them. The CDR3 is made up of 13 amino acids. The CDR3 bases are TGTGCCTGGTCGCAGGGTTCTGGAAACACCATATATTTT. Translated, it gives CAWSQGSGNTIYF. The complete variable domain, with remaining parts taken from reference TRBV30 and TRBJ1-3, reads SQTIHQWPATLVQPVGSPLSLECTVEGTSNPNLYWYRQAAGRGLQLLFYSVGIGQISSEVPQNLSASRPQDRQFILSSKKLLLSDSGFYLCAWSQGSGNTIYFGEGSWLTVV.

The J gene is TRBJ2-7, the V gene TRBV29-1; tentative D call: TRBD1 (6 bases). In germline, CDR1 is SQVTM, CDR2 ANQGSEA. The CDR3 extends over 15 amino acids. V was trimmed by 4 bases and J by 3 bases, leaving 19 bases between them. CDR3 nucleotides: TGCAGCGTTGCGCCCTATGTCGACAGGAGCTACGAGCAGTACTTC. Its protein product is CSVAPYVDRSYEQYF.

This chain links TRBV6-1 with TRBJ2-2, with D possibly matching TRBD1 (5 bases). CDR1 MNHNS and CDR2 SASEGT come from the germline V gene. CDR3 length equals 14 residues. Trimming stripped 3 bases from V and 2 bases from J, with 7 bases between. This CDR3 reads CASSDRVNTGELFF. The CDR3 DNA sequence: TGTGCCAGCAGTGACAGGGTTAACACCGGGGAGCTGTTTTTT.

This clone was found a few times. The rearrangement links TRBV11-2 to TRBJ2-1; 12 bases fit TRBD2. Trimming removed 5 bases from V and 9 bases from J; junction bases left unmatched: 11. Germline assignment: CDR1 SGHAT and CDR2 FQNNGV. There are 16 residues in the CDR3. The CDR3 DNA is TGTGCCAGCAGCCCGGGACTAGCGGGTTTCCCTACTGAGCAGTTCTTC. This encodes CASSPGLAGFPTEQFF.

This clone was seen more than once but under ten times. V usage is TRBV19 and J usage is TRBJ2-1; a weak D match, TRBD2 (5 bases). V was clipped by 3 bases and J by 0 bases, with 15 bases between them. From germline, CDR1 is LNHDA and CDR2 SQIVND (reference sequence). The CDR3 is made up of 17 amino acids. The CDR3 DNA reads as TGTGCCAGTAGTATCCCCTCTAGGAGGAGCTCCTACAATGAGCAGTTCTTC. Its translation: CASSIPSRRSSYNEQFF.

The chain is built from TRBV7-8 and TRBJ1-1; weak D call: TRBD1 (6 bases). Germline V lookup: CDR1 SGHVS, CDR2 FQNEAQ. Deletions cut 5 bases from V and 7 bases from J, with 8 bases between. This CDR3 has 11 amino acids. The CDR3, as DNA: TGTGCCAGCAGCCTACAGGGTGAAGCTTTCTTT. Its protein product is CASSLQGEAFF.

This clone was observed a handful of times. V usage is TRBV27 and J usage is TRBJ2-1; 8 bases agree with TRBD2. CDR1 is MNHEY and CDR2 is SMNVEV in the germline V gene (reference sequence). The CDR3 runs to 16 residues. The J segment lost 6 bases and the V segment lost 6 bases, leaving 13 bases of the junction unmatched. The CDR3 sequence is CASSWGRGRPFNEQFF. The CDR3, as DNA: TGTGCCAGCAGCTGGGGGCGCGGGAGGCCCTTCAATGAGCAGTTCTTC.

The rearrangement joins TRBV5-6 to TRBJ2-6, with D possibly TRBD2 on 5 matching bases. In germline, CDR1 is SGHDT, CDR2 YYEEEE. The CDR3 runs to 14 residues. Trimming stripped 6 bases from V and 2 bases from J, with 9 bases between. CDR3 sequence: CASNLRAGANVLTF. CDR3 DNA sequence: TGTGCCAGCAACCTGAGGGCTGGGGCCAACGTCCTGACTTTC.

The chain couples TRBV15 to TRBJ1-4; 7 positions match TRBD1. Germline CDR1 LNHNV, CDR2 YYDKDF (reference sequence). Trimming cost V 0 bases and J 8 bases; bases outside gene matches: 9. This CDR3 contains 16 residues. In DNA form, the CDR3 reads TGTGCCACCAGCAGAGATAGGTACAGGGGAGAGGAAAAACTGTTTTTT. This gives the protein CATSRDRYRGEEKLFF.

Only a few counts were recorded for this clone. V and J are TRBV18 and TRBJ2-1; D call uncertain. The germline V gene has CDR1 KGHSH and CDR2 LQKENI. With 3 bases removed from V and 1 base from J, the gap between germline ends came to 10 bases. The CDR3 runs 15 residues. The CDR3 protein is CASSPTAESYNEQFF. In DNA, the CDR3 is TGTGCCAGCTCACCGACGGCGGAGTCCTACAATGAGCAGTTCTTC. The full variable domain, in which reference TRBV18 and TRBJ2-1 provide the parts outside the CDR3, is NAGVMQNPRHLVRRRGQEARLRCSPMKGHSHVYWYRQLPEEGLKFMVYLQKENIIDESGMPKERFSAEFPKEGPSILRIQQVVRGDSAAYFCASSPTAESYNEQFFGPGTRLTVL.

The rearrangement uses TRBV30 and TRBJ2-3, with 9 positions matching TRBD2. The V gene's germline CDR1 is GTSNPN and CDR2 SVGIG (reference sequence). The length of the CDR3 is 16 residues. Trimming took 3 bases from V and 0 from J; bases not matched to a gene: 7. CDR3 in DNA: TGTGCCTGGAGCCCCCGACTAGCGGCGAGCACAGATACGCAGTATTTT. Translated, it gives CAWSPRLAASTDTQYF.

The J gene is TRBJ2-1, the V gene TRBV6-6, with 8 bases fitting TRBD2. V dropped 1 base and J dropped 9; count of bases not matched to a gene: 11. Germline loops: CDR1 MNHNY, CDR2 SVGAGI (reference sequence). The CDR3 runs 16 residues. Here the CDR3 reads CASSYFVGTRATEQFF. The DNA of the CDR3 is TGTGCCAGCAGTTACTTTGTTGGGACTAGAGCGACTGAGCAGTTCTTC.

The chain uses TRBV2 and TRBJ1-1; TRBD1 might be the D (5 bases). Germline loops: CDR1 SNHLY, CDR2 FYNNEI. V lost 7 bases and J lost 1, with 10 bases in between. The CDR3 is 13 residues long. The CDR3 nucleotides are TGTGCCAGCACCAGACAGTGGAACACTGAAGCTTTCTTT. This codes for CASTRQWNTEAFF.

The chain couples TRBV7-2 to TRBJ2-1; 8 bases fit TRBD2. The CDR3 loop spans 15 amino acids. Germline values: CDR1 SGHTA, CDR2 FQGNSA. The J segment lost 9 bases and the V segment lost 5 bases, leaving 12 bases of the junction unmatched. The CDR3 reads CASSPTQRERGEQFF. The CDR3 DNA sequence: TGTGCCAGCAGCCCAACTCAGCGGGAGAGGGGTGAGCAGTTCTTC.

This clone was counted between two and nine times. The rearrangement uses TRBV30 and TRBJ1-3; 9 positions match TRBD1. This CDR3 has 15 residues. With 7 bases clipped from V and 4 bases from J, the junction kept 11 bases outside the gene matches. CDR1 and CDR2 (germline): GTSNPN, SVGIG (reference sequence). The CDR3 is CALLRDRVIGNTIYF. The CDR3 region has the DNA TGTGCCTTACTCCGGGACAGGGTTATCGGAAACACCATATATTTT.

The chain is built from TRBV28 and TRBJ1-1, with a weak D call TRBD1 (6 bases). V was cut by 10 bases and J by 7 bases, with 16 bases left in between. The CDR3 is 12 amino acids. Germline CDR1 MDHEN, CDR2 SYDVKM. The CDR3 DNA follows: TGTGCCACGGACGACAGGTACTTTGAAGCTTTCTTT. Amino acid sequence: CATDDRYFEAFF.